The rows below give T cell receptor beta chains drawn from one sample of a study of blood T cell repertoires in COVID-19. Using immunoSEQ multiplex PCR, the repertoire was profiled, and TCRdb retains in-frame clones only, with some absent. The table includes over 200,000 clones, 80% to 85% detected once. The source material was PBMCs or T cells enriched from blood (not recorded which). These receptors were taken from a woman aged 45-65 years with acute COVID-19. The CDR3 runs from the conserved cysteine through the conserved F or W. The D gene is left open where the match is weak. A row's size may be missing; if present it is once, few, many or a size class.

V gene	J gene	D gene	clone size	CDR3 protein	CDR3 DNA
TRBV7-3	TRBJ2-5	TRBD2	NA	CASSLTRREGREETQYF	TGTGCCAGCAGCTTAACCCGGCGGGAGGGCCGGGAAGAGACCCAGTACTTC
TRBV2	TRBJ1-5	NA	NA	CASSVGVPQHF	TGTGCCAGCAGTGTCGGGGTCCCCCAGCATTTT
TRBV3-1/TRBV3-2	TRBJ2-7	TRBD2	NA	CASSPGLARSSYEQYF	TGTGCCAGCAGCCCAGGACTAGCGAGGAGCTCCTACGAGCAGTACTTC
TRBV25-1	TRBJ2-6	TRBD1	few	CASSGMGQGRANVLTF	TGTGCCAGCAGTGGAATGGGACAGGGGAGGGCCAACGTCCTGACTTTC
TRBV10-2	TRBJ1-1	TRBD1	many	CASRTTGSEAFF	TGCGCCAGCAGGACGACAGGGAGTGAAGCTTTCTTT
TRBV15	TRBJ1-2	TRBD1	NA	CATSSLGTANNYGYTF	TGTGCCACCAGCAGCCTAGGGACAGCTAATAACTATGGCTACACCTTC
TRBV14	TRBJ2-2	NA	NA	CASSQDHGFGELFF	TGTGCCAGCAGCCAAGATCACGGGTTCGGGGAGCTGTTTTTT
TRBV3-1/TRBV3-2	TRBJ1-2	NA	NA	CASSSGLREYGYTF	TGTGCCAGCAGCTCGGGACTTAGGGAGTATGGCTACACCTTC
TRBV3-1/TRBV3-2	TRBJ2-5	TRBD2	once	CASSQALTSGGAMETQYF	TGTGCCAGCAGCCAAGCCCTGACTAGCGGGGGGGCTATGGAGACCCAGTACTTC
TRBV4-3	TRBJ2-7	NA	few	CASSQEVGSASYEQYF	TGCGCCAGCAGCCAAGAAGTTGGCAGTGCCTCCTACGAGCAGTACTTC
TRBV6-5	TRBJ2-1	NA	NA	CASTTGSYNEQFF	TGTGCCAGCACCACTGGCTCCTACAATGAGCAGTTCTTC
TRBV28	TRBJ2-1	TRBD2	NA	CASSTRRLAGNNEQFF	TGTGCCAGCAGCACACGGCGACTAGCGGGAAATAATGAGCAGTTCTTC
TRBV29-1	TRBJ2-5	TRBD2	NA	CSVAFGGAGETQYF	TGCAGCGTCGCCTTCGGGGGGGCGGGAGAGACCCAGTACTTC
TRBV28	TRBJ1-4	TRBD1	NA	CASSLLPSTGGEKLFF	TGTGCCAGCAGTTTACTGCCCTCGACAGGGGGAGAAAAACTGTTTTTT
TRBV10-3	TRBJ2-3	TRBD1	NA	CAISESWQGATDTQYF	TGTGCCATCAGTGAGTCGTGGCAGGGGGCCACAGATACGCAGTATTTT
TRBV29-1	TRBJ2-3	NA	NA	CSGLTVSLLRGDTQYF	TGCAGCGGGTTAACAGTTTCCCTCCTTCGGGGAGATACGCAGTATTTT
TRBV19	TRBJ2-7	TRBD1	NA	CASSRTGRRNEQYF	TGTGCCAGTAGTCGGACAGGGAGGCGAAACGAGCAGTACTTC
TRBV2	TRBJ1-5	TRBD1	NA	CASSPGTGGAQPQHF	TGTGCCAGCAGTCCCGGGACAGGGGGCGCCCAGCCCCAGCATTTT
TRBV18	TRBJ2-7	TRBD1	NA	CAGSRLIPGQGAHEQYF	TGTGCCGGCTCACGACTTATTCCGGGACAGGGGGCCCACGAGCAGTACTTC
TRBV6-5	TRBJ2-1	TRBD2	once	CASRMAGGPYNEQFF	TGTGCCAGCAGAATGGCGGGGGGGCCCTACAATGAGCAGTTCTTC
TRBV7-8	TRBJ2-7	TRBD1	few	CASSLAPWDRGIYEQYF	TGTGCCAGCAGCTTAGCGCCCTGGGACAGGGGAATCTACGAGCAGTACTTC
TRBV7-8	TRBJ2-1	TRBD2	NA	CASSLRWTSALSSDEQFF	TGTGCCAGCAGCTTACGTTGGACTAGCGCCCTCTCTTCAGATGAGCAGTTCTTC
TRBV28	TRBJ1-5	NA	NA	CASSFEGEAGQPQHF	TGTGCCAGCAGTTTTGAGGGAGAGGCGGGTCAGCCCCAGCATTTT